Below, 10 T cell receptor beta chains from the same sample are listed, as sequenced in a study of blood T cell repertoires in COVID-19. Sequencing was performed with immunoSEQ multiplex PCR; in TCRdb, only in-frame clones are kept and a portion is missing. The sample has some 260,000 clones, 80% to 95% seen once. The sequenced sample consisted of PBMCs or T cells enriched from blood (not recorded which). Receptors were obtained from a woman between 18 and 29 years old who had recovered from COVID-19.

The chain links TRBV4-2 to TRBJ2-7; 10 bases match TRBD1. The CDR3 is 15 residues long. Losses at the gene ends were 3 bases for V and 3 bases for J; bases not matched to a gene: 5. Germline assignment: CDR1 LGHNA and CDR2 YNFKEQ. The CDR3 spells CASSQGQGFIYEQYF. The CDR3 region has the DNA TGTGCCAGCAGCCAGGGACAGGGGTTCATCTACGAGCAGTACTTC.

This sequence joins TRBV28 and TRBJ1-5; D not certain. V was cut by 8 bases and J by 1 base, with 21 bases left in between. Germline CDR1 and CDR2: MDHEN and SYDVKM. The CDR3 runs to 17 residues. The CDR3, as DNA: TGTGCCAGCGCATTGGGATTGGCCGGCGGGAGCAATCAGCCCCAGCATTTT. Translation gives CASALGLAGGSNQPQHF. Combining the CDR3 with reference TRBV28 and TRBJ1-5 gives the whole variable domain DVKVTQSSRYLVKRTGEKVFLECVQDMDHENMFWYRQDPGLGLRLIYFSYDVKMKEKGDIPEGYSVSREKKERFSLILESASTNQTSMYLCASALGLAGGSNQPQHFGDGTRLSIL.

This rearrangement joins TRBV5-1 to TRBJ1-2; the match to TRBD1 covers 7 bases. The CDR3 length is 14 residues. Per the germline V gene, CDR1 is SGHRS and CDR2 is YFSETQ. V was pared by 4 bases and J by 6 bases, with 9 bases of the junction left unmatched. This CDR3 reads CASSPVEGADGYTF. For the CDR3, the DNA is TGCGCCAGCAGCCCGGTGGAGGGGGCGGATGGCTACACCTTC. Supplemented by reference TRBV5-1 and TRBJ1-2, the full variable domain reads KAGVTQTPRYLIKTRGQQVTLSCSPISGHRSVSWYQQTPGQGLQFLFEYFSETQRNKGNFPGRFSGRQFSNSRSEMNVSTLELGDSALYLCASSPVEGADGYTFGSGTRLTVV.

The rearrangement links TRBV7-8 to TRBJ1-2; 9 bases fit TRBD1. The CDR3 extends over 15 amino acids. The J segment lost 4 bases and the V segment lost 4 bases, leaving 7 bases of the junction unmatched. Germline V gene data show CDR1 as SGHVS and CDR2 as FQNEAQ. CDR3 DNA: TGTGCCAGCAGCTGGGGGACAGGGACGATCTATGGCTACACCTTC. It is translated as CASSWGTGTIYGYTF.

The rearrangement joins TRBV19 to TRBJ2-4, with a possible D match to TRBD2 (5 bases). The germline V and J ends were trimmed by 5 bases and 1 base, with 9 bases remaining between them. This CDR3 has 14 amino acids. In germline, CDR1 is LNHDA, CDR2 SQIVND (reference sequence). The chain's CDR3 is CASSPGEAKNIQYF. DNA of the CDR3: TGTGCCAGTAGTCCCGGGGAGGCCAAAAACATTCAGTACTTC.

DNA for the CDR3: TGCGCCAGCAGCATAGGACAGGGCTCAGTATGGACTGAAGCTTTCTTT. Translating it yields CASSIGQGSVWTEAFF. This chain uses TRBV5-1 with TRBJ1-1, with TRBD1 matching 8 bases. The CDR3 totals 16 residues. In germline, CDR1 is SGHRS, CDR2 YFSETQ. The ends lost 4 bases at V and 5 bases at J; junction bases unmatched: 13.

This chain uses TRBV6-5 with TRBJ2-5; D possibly corresponds to TRBD2 (7 bases). With 8 bases removed from V and 3 bases from J, the gap between germline ends came to 10 bases. This CDR3 contains 12 residues. Germline V lookup: CDR1 MNHEY, CDR2 SVGAGI. The CDR3 loop is CASGGAKETQYF. In DNA, the CDR3 is TGTGCCAGCGGGGGGGCCAAAGAGACCCAGTACTTC.

The rearrangement joins TRBV27 to TRBJ2-1, with a weak D call TRBD2 (6 bases). The CDR3 runs to 18 residues. The germline gives CDR1 MNHEY, CDR2 SMNVEV (reference sequence). Trimming left V 6 bases short and J 0 bases short, with 21 bases between. The CDR3 region is CASSKTSSGLSSYNEQFF. CDR3 DNA sequence: TGTGCCAGCAGCAAAACCTCAAGCGGGTTGAGCTCCTACAATGAGCAGTTCTTC.

The V and J genes are TRBV28 and TRBJ2-5; possible D gene TRBD2, 5 bases. From germline, CDR1 is MDHEN and CDR2 SYDVKM. V lost 3 bases and J lost 5, with 10 bases in between. The CDR3 length is 13 residues. The DNA of the CDR3 is TGTGCCAGCAGTTTGGAAGGCGGGGAGACCCAGTACTTC. It yields the protein CASSLEGGETQYF.

J is TRBJ1-1 and V is TRBV10-3, with TRBD1 matching over 7 bases. The CDR3 is 16 residues long. V shed 5 bases and J 5 bases; nucleotides not matched to a gene: 14. CDR1 is ENHRY, CDR2 SYGVKD, per germline. For the CDR3, the DNA is TGTGCCATCAGTACCAATACAGGGGCCTGGGGGACTGAAGCTTTCTTT. Amino acid sequence: CAISTNTGAWGTEAFF.